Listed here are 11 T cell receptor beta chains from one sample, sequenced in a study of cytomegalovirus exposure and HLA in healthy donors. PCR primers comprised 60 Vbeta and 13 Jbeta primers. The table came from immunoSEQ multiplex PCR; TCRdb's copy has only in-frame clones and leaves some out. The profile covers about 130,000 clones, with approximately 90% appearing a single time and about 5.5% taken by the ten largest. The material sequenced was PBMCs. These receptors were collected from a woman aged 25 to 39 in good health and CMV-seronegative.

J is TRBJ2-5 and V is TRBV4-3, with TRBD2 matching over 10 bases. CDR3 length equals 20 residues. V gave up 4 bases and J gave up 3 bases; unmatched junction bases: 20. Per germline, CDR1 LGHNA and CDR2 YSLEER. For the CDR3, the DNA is TGCGCCAGCAGCCCAGTAAGGGTCGGGCTTACTAGCGGGGAAAAAGAGACCCAGTACTTC. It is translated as CASSPVRVGLTSGEKETQYF.

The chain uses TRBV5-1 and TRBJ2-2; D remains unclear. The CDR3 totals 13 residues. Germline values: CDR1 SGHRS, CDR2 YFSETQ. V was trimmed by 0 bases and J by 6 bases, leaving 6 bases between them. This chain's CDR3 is CASSLGGAGELFF. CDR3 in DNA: TGCGCCAGCAGCTTGGGAGGCGCCGGGGAGCTGTTTTTT.

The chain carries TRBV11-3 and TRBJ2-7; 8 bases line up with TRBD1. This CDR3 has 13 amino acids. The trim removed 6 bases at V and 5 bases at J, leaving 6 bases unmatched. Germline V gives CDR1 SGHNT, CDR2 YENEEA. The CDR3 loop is CASSTGQGNEQYF. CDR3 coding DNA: TGTGCCAGCAGTACAGGACAGGGTAACGAGCAGTACTTC.

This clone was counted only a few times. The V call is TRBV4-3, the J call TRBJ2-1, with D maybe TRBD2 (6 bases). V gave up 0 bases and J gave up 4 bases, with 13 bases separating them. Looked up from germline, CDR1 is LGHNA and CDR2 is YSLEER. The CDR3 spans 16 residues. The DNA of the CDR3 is TGCGCCAGCAGCCAAGATAGGGCTAGCGCGTACAATGAGCAGTTCTTC. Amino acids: CASSQDRASAYNEQFF.

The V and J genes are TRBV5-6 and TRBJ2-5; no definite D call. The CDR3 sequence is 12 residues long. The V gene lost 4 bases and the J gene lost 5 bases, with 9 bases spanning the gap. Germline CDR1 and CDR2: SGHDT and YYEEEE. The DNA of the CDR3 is TGTGCCAGCAGCCCCGGAGAGGAGACCCAGTACTTC. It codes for CASSPGEETQYF.

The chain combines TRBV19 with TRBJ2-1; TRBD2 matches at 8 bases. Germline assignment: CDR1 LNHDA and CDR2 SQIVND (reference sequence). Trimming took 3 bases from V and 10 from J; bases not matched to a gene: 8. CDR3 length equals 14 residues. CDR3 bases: TGTGCCAGTAGTATTCCGGGAGGGCTCCCCGAGCAGTTCTTC. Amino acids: CASSIPGGLPEQFF.

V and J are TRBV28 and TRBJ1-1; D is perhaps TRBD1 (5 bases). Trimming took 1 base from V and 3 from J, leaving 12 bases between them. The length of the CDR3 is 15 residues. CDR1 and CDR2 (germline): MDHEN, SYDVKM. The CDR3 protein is CASSLLDRSDTEAFF. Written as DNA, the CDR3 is TGTGCCAGCAGTTTATTAGACAGATCGGACACTGAAGCTTTCTTT.

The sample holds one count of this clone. CDR3 bases: TGTGCCAGCAGTTTAGGGAGGACGGTCACCTTC. The encoded protein is CASSLGRTVTF. The V and J genes are TRBV28 and TRBJ1-2, with D unresolved. Looked up from germline, CDR1 is MDHEN and CDR2 is SYDVKM. This CDR3 has 11 amino acids. The germline V and J ends were trimmed by 2 bases and 13 bases, with 11 bases remaining between them.

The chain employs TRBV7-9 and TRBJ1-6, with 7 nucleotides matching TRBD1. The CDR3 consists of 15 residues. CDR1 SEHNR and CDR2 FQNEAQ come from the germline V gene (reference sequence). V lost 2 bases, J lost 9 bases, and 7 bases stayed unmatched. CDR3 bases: TGTGCCAGCAGCTTAAAAGGGGGCGGAACTTCACCCCTCCACTTT. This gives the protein CASSLKGGGTSPLHF.

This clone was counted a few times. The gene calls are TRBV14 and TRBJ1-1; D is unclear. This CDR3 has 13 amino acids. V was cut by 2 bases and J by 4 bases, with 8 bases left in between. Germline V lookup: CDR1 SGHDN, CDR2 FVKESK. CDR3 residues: CASSQIQLTEAFF. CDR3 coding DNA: TGTGCCAGCAGCCAAATACAGCTCACTGAAGCTTTCTTT.

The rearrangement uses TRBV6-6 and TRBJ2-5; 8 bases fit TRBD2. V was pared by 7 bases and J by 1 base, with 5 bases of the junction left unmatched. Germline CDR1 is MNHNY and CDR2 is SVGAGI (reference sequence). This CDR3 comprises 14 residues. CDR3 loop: CASTKRGIQETQYF. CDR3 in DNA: TGTGCCAGCACCAAGCGGGGGATCCAAGAGACCCAGTACTTC.